This T cell receptor beta chain emerged from a study of T cell responses to AZD1222 COVID-19 vaccine. CDR1 and CDR2 (germline): SGHNT, YYREEE (reference sequence). This CDR3 region has 14 residues. Trimming at V came to 2 bases and at J to 7 bases, leaving 3 bases not matched to a gene. Method: immunoSEQ multiplex PCR; TCRdb's copy keeps in-frame clones and lacks some. Of fewer than 200,000 clones in the sample, less than 90% were seen once. Notes on this clone: The identical CDR3 is also encoded by other nucleotide sequences in the sample.

The genes are TRBV5-4 and TRBJ1-6; 7 nucleotides line up with TRBD1. Sequenced here: peripheral blood, sampled on day 0 of AZD1222 vaccination. This receptor was identified in an adult in good health. This chain's CDR3 is CASSLQGSNSPLHF. CDR3 sequence (DNA): TGTGCCAGCAGCTTACAGGGGTCGAATTCACCCCTCCACTTT.